This T cell receptor beta chain was sequenced in a study of blood T cell repertoires in COVID-19. Turning to the study itself: Donors in the United States, Italy and Spain gave samples during acute or convalescent COVID-19.

The germline gives CDR1 SGHTA, CDR2 FQGNSA. CDR3 length: 12 residues. After removal of 5 bases from V and 11 bases from J, the junction contained 4 bases not matched to a gene. TCRdb's table, derived via immunoSEQ multiplex PCR, lists solely in-frame clones and lacks some. This sample yields some 300,000 clones, of which around 85% are seen a single time; approximately 4.1% belongs to the top ten. Sequenced input: peripheral blood. The receptor comes from a woman in her forties or fifties with active or convalescent COVID-19. The J gene is TRBJ1-4, the V gene TRBV7-2, with TRBD1 identical over 8 bases. CDR3 sequence reads: CASSPRTGKLFF. In DNA, the CDR3 is TGTGCCAGCAGCCCCCGGACAGGGAAACTGTTTTTT.